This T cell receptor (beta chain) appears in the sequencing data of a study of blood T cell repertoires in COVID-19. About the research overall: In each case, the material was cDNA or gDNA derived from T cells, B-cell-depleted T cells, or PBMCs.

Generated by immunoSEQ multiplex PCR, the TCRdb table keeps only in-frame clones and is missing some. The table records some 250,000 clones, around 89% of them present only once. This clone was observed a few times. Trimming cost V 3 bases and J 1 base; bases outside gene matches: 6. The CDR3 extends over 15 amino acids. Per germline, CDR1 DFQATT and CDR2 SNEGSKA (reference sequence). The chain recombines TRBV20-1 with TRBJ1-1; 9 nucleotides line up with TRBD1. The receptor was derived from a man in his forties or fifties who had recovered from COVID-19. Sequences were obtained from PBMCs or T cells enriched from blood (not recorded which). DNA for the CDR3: TGCAGTGCTAGTCCCGGGACAGGGCCGAACACTGAAGCTTTCTTT. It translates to CSASPGTGPNTEAFF.